This T cell receptor beta chain stems from a study of control samples from healthy donors and cancer patients. On this clone: Additional DNA sequences in this sample encode the identical CDR3.

Trimming shortened V by 0 bases and J by 0 bases, and 6 bases separated the two germline ends. CDR1 is GTSNPN, CDR2 SVGIG, per germline (reference sequence). The CDR3 totals 14 residues. Assay: immunoSEQ multiplex PCR; the TCRdb copy retains only in-frame clones and omits some. The profile shows some 120,000 clones, roughly 94% of them singletons. This TCR came from a man aged 25-40 years in good health. Sequencing was carried out using blood. The chain is built from TRBV30 and TRBJ1-3; D gene ambiguous. The CDR3 protein is CAWSVGVSGNTIYF. The DNA for the CDR3 is TGTGCCTGGAGTGTGGGCGTCTCTGGAAACACCATATATTTT. The variable domain in full, completed from reference TRBV30 and TRBJ1-3, reads SQTIHQWPATLVQPVGSPLSLECTVEGTSNPNLYWYRQAAGRGLQLLFYSVGIGQISSEVPQNLSASRPQDRQFILSSKKLLLSDSGFYLCAWSVGVSGNTIYFGEGSWLTVV.